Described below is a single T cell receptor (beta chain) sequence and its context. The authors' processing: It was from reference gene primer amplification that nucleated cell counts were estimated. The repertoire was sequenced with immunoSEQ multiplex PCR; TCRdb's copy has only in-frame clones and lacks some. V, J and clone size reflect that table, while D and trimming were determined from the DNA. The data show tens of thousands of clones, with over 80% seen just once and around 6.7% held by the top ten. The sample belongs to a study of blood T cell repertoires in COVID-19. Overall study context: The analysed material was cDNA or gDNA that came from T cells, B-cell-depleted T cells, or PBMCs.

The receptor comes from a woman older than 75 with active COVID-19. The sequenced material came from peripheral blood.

CDR3: CASSLVEGLTGELFF. Here the CDR3 DNA reads TGTGCCAGCAGCTTAGTCGAGGGTCTCACCGGGGAGCTGTTTTTT. V usage is TRBV7-8 and J usage is TRBJ2-2; a weak D match, TRBD2 (5 bases). This CDR3 is built from 15 residues. Germline-derived CDR1 and CDR2 are SGHVS and FQNEAQ. V was clipped by 1 base and J by 4 bases, with 10 bases between them.